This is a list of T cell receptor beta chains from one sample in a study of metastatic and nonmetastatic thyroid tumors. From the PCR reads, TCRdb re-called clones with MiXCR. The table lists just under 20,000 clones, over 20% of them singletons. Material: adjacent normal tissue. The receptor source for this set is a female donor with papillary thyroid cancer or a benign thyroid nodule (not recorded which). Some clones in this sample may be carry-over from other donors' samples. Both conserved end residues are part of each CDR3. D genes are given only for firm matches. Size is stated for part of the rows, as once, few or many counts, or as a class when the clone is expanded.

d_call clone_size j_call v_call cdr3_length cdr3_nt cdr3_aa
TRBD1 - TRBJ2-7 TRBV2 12 TGTGCCACAGGACAGGGGATATACGAGCAGTACTTC CATGQGIYEQYF
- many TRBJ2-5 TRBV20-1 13 TGCAGTGGAGCCCAGCGGACCAGGGAGACCCAGTACTTC CSGAQRTRETQYF
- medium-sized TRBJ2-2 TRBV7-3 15 TGTGCCAGCAGCTTATTGGGTTTGGGCACCGGGGAGCTGTTTTTT CASSLLGLGTGELFF
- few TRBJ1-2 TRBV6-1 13 TGTGCCAGCAGTGAAAACTTCATGGAGGGCTACACCTTC CASSENFMEGYTF
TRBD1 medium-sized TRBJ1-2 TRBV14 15 TGTGCCAGCAGCCAACGGACAGGGCTCCCCTATGGCTACACCTTC CASSQRTGLPYGYTF
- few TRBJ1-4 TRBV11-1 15 TGTGCCAGCAGCTTAGGCGTGGGCGGGGGGGAAAAACTGTTTTTT CASSLGVGGGEKLFF
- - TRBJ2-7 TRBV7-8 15 TGTGCCAGCAGCTTTTACGGGACCACCTCCTACGAGCAGTACTTC CASSFYGTTSYEQYF
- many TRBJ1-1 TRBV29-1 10 TGCAGCGTTGTTTGGGGCAAAGCTTTCTTT CSVVWGKAFF
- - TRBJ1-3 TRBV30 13 TGTGCCTGGAGTAGGCAGCTTGGAAACACCATATATTTT CAWSRQLGNTIYF
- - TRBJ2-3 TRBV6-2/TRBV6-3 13 TGTGCCAGCACCCTACAAAGCACAGATACGCAGTATTTT CASTLQSTDTQYF
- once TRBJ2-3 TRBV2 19 TGTGCCAGCAGTAAGCTCCGGGACACCATATTAAGGGCCACAGATACGCAGTATTTT CASSKLRDTILRATDTQYF
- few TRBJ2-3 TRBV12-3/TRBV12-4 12 TGTGCCAGCAGTTTAGGGTTAGTTACGCAGTATTTT CASSLGLVTQYF
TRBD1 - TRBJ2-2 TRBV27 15 TGTGCCAGCAGTCCGGGACAGCGGAACACCGGGGAGCTGTTTTTT CASSPGQRNTGELFF
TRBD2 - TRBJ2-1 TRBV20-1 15 TGCAGTGCTAGAGATTTACTAGCGGGAAGCAATGAGCAGTTCTTC CSARDLLAGSNEQFF
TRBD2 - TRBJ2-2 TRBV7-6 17 TGTGCCAGCAGCCCTCTTGTAGCGGGGGAGAACACCGGGGAGCTGTTTTTT CASSPLVAGENTGELFF
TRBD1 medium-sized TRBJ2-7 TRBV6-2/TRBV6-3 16 TGTGCCAGCAGTTACCCGGACAGGGCTCTTCTGGGGGAGCAGTACTTC CASSYPDRALLGEQYF
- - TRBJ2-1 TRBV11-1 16 TGTGCCAGCAGCTTAGTAGGGGCCAGCTCCTACAATGAGCAGTTCTTC CASSLVGASSYNEQFF
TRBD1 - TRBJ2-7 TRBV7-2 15 TGTGCCAGCAGCTTAGGGGTAGGACAGGGTGATGAGCAGTACTTC CASSLGVGQGDEQYF
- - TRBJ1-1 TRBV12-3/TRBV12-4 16 TGTGCCACCCATTTAGGTGCAGGGATCATGAACACTGAAGCTTTCTTT CATHLGAGIMNTEAFF
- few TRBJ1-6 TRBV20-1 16 TGCAGTGCTCTTAGGTTTGGGTTATACGATAATTCACCCCTCCACTTT CSALRFGLYDNSPLHF
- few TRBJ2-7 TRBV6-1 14 TGTGCCAGCAGCCTAAGCAGGGTGCCCTACGAGCAGTACTTC CASSLSRVPYEQYF
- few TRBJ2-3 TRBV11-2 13 TGTGCCAGCAGCTTAGATGTAACAGATACGCAGTATTTT CASSLDVTDTQYF
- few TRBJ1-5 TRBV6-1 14 TGTGCCAGCAGCACCGGACAGAACAATCAGCCCCAGCATTTT CASSTGQNNQPQHF
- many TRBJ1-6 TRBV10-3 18 TGTGCCATCAGTGAGTCACCCCGCATAAGGTCCCATAATTCACCCCTCCACTTT CAISESPRIRSHNSPLHF
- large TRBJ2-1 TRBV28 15 TGTGCCAGCAGTCAGCCCAGCGCCTCCGCTGATGAGCAGTTCTTC CASSQPSASADEQFF
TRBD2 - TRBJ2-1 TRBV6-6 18 TGTGCCAGCAGTTACTCGAAGCAGGGACTAGCGGGCCCCCCAGAGCAGTTCTTC CASSYSKQGLAGPPEQFF
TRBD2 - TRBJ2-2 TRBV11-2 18 TGTGCCAGCAGCCCCCAGGGACTAGCGGGGGTATACACCGGGGAGCTGTTTTTT CASSPQGLAGVYTGELFF
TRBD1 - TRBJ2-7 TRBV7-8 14 TGTGCCAGCAGCTACGGGGACAGCCTAGCCGAGCAGTACTTC CASSYGDSLAEQYF
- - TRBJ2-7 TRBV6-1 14 TGTGCCAGCAGTAGCCCCGGAGGGGCTGCCGAGCAGTACTTC CASSSPGGAAEQYF
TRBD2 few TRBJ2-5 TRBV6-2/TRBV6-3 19 TGTGCCAGCAGTTACTCAAGGGGGCAAGTAGCGGGAGGTCAAGAGACCCAGTACTTC CASSYSRGQVAGGQETQYF
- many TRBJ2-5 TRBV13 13 TGTGCCAGCAGCCCCCCGAGAGTGGAGACCCAGTACTTC CASSPPRVETQYF
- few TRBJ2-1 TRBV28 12 TGTGCCAGCAGTTTAGGAGGGTGGGGGCAGTTCTTC CASSLGGWGQFF
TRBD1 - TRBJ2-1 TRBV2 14 TGTGCCAGCAGCCCCGGACAGGGGGCGGGTGAGCAGTTCTTC CASSPGQGAGEQFF
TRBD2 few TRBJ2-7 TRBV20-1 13 TGCAGTGCTAGATCTAGCGGGAGCTACGAGCAGTACTTC CSARSSGSYEQYF
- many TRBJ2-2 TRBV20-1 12 TGCAGTGCTACGAGTAACACCGGGGAGCTGTTTTTT CSATSNTGELFF
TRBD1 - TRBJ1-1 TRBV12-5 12 TGTGCTAGTGGTTTGGGACAGGGAAGGACTTTCTTT CASGLGQGRTFF
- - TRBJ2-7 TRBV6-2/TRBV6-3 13 TGTGCCAGTAGTCCGACATCCCCCTACGAGCAGTACTTC CASSPTSPYEQYF
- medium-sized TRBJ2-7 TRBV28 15 TGTGCCAGCAAATTGCTTCCAGAGAGTACCTACGAGCAGTACTTC CASKLLPESTYEQYF
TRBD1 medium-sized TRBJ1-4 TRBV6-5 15 TGTGCCAGCAGTTACTTTTACAGGGGAAATGAAAAACTGTTTTTT CASSYFYRGNEKLFF
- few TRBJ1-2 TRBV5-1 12 TGCGCCAGCAGCTTGCCGGACGGCGGCTACACCTTC CASSLPDGGYTF